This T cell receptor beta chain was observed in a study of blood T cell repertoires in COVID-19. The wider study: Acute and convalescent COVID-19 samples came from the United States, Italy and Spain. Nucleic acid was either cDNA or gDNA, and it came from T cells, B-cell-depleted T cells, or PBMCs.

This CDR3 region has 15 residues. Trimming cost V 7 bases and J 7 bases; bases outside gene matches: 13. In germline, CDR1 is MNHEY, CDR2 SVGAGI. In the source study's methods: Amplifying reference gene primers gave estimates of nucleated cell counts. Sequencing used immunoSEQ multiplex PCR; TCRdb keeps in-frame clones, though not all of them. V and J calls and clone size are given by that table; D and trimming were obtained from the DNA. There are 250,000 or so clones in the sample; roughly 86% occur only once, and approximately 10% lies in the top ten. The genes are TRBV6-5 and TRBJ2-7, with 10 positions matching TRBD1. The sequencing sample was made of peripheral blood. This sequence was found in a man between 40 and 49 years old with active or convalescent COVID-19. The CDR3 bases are TGTGCCAGCAAACCTCGGACAGGGGGGGCGAGTGAGCAGTACTTC. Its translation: CASKPRTGGASEQYF.